The rows below give T cell receptor beta chains drawn from one sample of a study of graft-versus-host responses after intestinal transplantation. Sequencing was performed with immunoSEQ multiplex PCR; in TCRdb, only in-frame clones are kept and a portion is missing. This sample has over 3,500 clones, with roughly 80% found just once. The specimen comprised ileum tissue, sampled 9 days after transplant. The receptors stem from a human patient who received an intestinal transplant, so some T cells may come from the graft donor. The conserved cysteine and the conserved F or W are not part of the CDR3 here.

length | J | V | CDR3
11 | TRBJ2-7 | TRBV30 | AWNYPGRREQY
12 | TRBJ2-1 | TRBV5-1 | ASSLDRGDDEQF
12 | TRBJ1-5 | TRBV4-1 | ASSQQGGSQPQH
11 | TRBJ1-4 | TRBV10-3 | AISAGANEKLF
12 | TRBJ1-5 | TRBV15 | ATSRDNGAQPQH
12 | TRBJ2-7 | TRBV30 | AWSTLAAPLEQY
16 | TRBJ2-1 | TRBV7-3 | ASSLTFYKTGANNEQF
10 | TRBJ2-5 | TRBV5-1 | ASKKAQETQY
12 | TRBJ1-2 | TRBV7-9 | ASSLGVYNYGYT
14 | TRBJ2-1 | TRBV7-9 | ASSLGTSGAYNEQF
14 | TRBJ2-3 | TRBV7-6 | ASSPLRGGSSDTQY
15 | TRBJ1-6 | TRBV9 | ASSVAVWEEMGSPLH
14 | TRBJ1-2 | TRBV6-5 | ASSYDTPNDYGGYT
12 | TRBJ1-2 | TRBV6-5 | ASSYLGRGYGYT
13 | TRBJ2-7 | TRBV5-1 | ASSLTAGRSYEQY
13 | TRBJ2-5 | TRBV21-1 | ASRRRGAAKETQY
11 | TRBJ2-3 | TRBV25-1 | ASSMIRGDTQY
11 | TRBJ1-2 | TRBV5-4 | ASTRDSFYGYT
10 | TRBJ1-3 | TRBV6-1 | ATRDRALTGY
12 | TRBJ1-4 | TRBV27 | ASSVWATNEKLF
13 | TRBJ2-7 | TRBV6-5 | ASTPLAGGPYEQY
13 | TRBJ1-5 | TRBV7-3 | ASSLSAGSHQPQH
14 | TRBJ2-7 | TRBV6-4 | ASSPLPGQGVYEQY
16 | TRBJ1-6 | TRBV21-1 | ARYNKGARGPYNSPLH
11 | TRBJ1-1 | TRBV6-5 | ASSHRDGTEAF
11 | TRBJ2-7 | TRBV6-5 | ASSYRGPYEQY
14 | TRBJ2-6 | TRBV19 | ASSGTGGSGANVLT
15 | TRBJ2-6 | TRBV28 | ASSVPGGGPGANVLT
13 | TRBJ1-3 | TRBV4-1 | ASSQVVFSGNTIY
13 | TRBJ1-5 | TRBV28 | ASTPVDTLNQPQH
14 | TRBJ2-3 | TRBV25-1 | ASSSPPGHNTDTQY
13 | TRBJ1-1 | TRBV5-4 | ASSLAGSGNTEAF
14 | TRBJ2-2 | TRBV21-1 | ASRLKRQGAHRGAV
12 | TRBJ1-2 | TRBV4-2 | ASSQGPLGYGYT
12 | TRBJ2-1 | TRBV30 | AWSLGGRGNEQF